Listed here is a single T cell receptor beta chain. What it recognizes is unknown. The data are from a study of T cell responses to AZD1222 COVID-19 vaccine. On the study more broadly: Second doses at about 4 or about 12 weeks were pooled.

Study conclusions and caveats: Across spike, vaccine-associated CD4 TCRs were found, dominant at 160-218 and 743-854.

With 5 bases clipped from V and 3 bases from J, the junction kept 15 bases outside the gene matches. The CDR3 has 18 residues. Germline assignment: CDR1 LNHDA and CDR2 SQIVND (reference sequence). Here immunoSEQ multiplex PCR was the method, and the copy in TCRdb shows in-frame clones only, minus some. Of 150,000 or so clones listed, about 92% are singletons. The receptor was isolated from an adult in good health. The chain couples TRBV19 to TRBJ2-2, with TRBD1 matching 7 bases. Sequencing used peripheral blood, obtained on day 0 of AZD1222 vaccination. CDR3 sequence: CASSLNGLGTEDTGELFF. Here the CDR3 DNA reads TGTGCCAGTAGTCTTAATGGGCTGGGGACAGAGGACACCGGGGAGCTGTTTTTT. Filled out from reference TRBV19 and TRBJ2-2, the complete variable domain reads DGGITQSPKYLFRKEGQNVTLSCEQNLNHDAMYWYRQDPGQGLRLIYYSQIVNDFQKGDIAEGYSVSREKKESFPLTVTSAQKNPTAFYLCASSLNGLGTEDTGELFFGEGSRLTVL.